A single sample gave rise to the 26 T cell receptor beta chains below, sequenced in a study of OX40 agonist ivuxolimab in advanced cancers. Clones were sequenced by immunoSEQ multiplex PCR, and TCRdb holds only the in-frame ones, with some missing. The sample lists some 11,000 clones, about 81% occurring once. Sample: CD4+ or CD8+ T cells sorted from blood, taken in a trial of the OX40 agonist ivuxolimab. All receptors derive from an adult with an advanced solid tumor such as melanoma, head and neck, liver or kidney cancer.

The table lists this clone with a few counts. This chain uses TRBV6-5 with TRBJ2-1; possibly TRBD1 for D (6 bases). The V end lost 5 bases, the J end lost 4 bases, and 12 bases lay between the germline ends. This CDR3 contains 14 residues. Germline V gene lookup returns CDR1 MNHEY and CDR2 SVGAGI. The CDR3 loop is CASSPSDSYNEQFF. CDR3 DNA: TGTGCCAGCAGTCCCTCGGACAGTTACAATGAGCAGTTCTTC.

This chain's CDR3 is CASSSQNSGANVLTF. The CDR3, as DNA: TGTGCCAGCAGTAGCCAGAACTCTGGGGCCAACGTCCTGACTTTC. The genes are TRBV28 and TRBJ2-6, with no clear D. The V gene lost 5 bases and the J gene lost 0 bases, with 8 bases spanning the gap. The CDR3 is made up of 15 amino acids. CDR1 MDHEN and CDR2 SYDVKM come from the germline V gene.

This chain links TRBV9 with TRBJ2-1; TRBD2 is a possible D gene (6 bases). CDR1 and CDR2 (germline): SGDLS, YYNGEE. V lost 3 bases to trimming and J lost 3 bases, with 10 bases between them. The CDR3 is made up of 14 amino acids. The CDR3 DNA reads TGTGCCAGCAGCGCCCCCGGGAGCTACAATGAGCAGTTCTTC. This encodes CASSAPGSYNEQFF.

This rearrangement joins TRBV28 to TRBJ1-3; weak D call: TRBD1 (5 bases). The CDR3 sequence is 15 residues long. The V and J ends lost 6 bases and 0 bases respectively, with 12 bases between them. Per germline, CDR1 MDHEN and CDR2 SYDVKM. The DNA for the CDR3 is TGTGCCAGCAGCCAAGACAGAGGCTCTGGAAACACCATATATTTT. As protein: CASSQDRGSGNTIYF.

This clone was detected once. The gene calls are TRBV5-4 and TRBJ2-5; 8 bases align to TRBD2. The junction had 1 base not matched to a gene; V was cut back by 4 bases and J by 2 bases. The CDR3 sequence is 13 residues long. Per the germline V gene, CDR1 is SGHNT and CDR2 is YYREEE (reference sequence). The CDR3 nucleotides are TGTGCCAGCAGCCGGGGGGGACAAGAGACCCAGTACTTC. Translation: CASSRGGQETQYF. Full variable domain (outside the CDR3, taken from reference TRBV5-4 and TRBJ2-5): ETGVTQSPTHLIKTRGQQVTLRCSSQSGHNTVSWYQQALGQGPQFIFQYYREEENGRGNFPPRFSGLQFPNYSSELNVNALELDDSALYLCASSRGGQETQYFGPGTRLLVL.

The CDR3 nucleotides are TGTGCCAGCAGCTTAGGCTCGGGTATTTGGGCCTACGAGCAGTACTTC. Amino acid sequence: CASSLGSGIWAYEQYF. The chain is built from TRBV7-6 and TRBJ2-7; D gene ambiguous. V was pared by 1 base and J by 2 bases, with 15 bases between. CDR1 is SGHVS, CDR2 FNYEAQ, per germline. The CDR3 length is 16 residues.

The table lists this clone with a count of one. The V call is TRBV9, the J call TRBJ1-2; D unresolved. Germline loops: CDR1 SGDLS, CDR2 YYNGEE. V gave up 0 bases and J gave up 0 bases, with 9 bases separating them. The CDR3 covers 15 residues. CDR3 sequence: CASSVGVEANYGYTF. The CDR3 nucleotides are TGTGCCAGCAGCGTAGGCGTGGAAGCTAACTATGGCTACACCTTC.

The chain combines TRBV4-3 with TRBJ2-3, with a tentative D call TRBD1 (6 bases). CDR1 is LGHNA and CDR2 is YSLEER in the germline V gene. V was pared by 5 bases and J by 3 bases, with 12 bases between. The CDR3 is made up of 14 amino acids. CDR3 residues: CASSFDQGTDTQYF. The CDR3 DNA is TGCGCCAGCAGCTTCGATCAGGGGACAGATACGCAGTATTTT.

This clone was found a few times. The rearrangement uses TRBV15 and TRBJ2-3; maybe TRBD2 (7 bases). The V gene's germline CDR1 is LNHNV and CDR2 YYDKDF (reference sequence). The CDR3 is 15 amino acids. The V gene lost 3 bases and the J gene lost 4 bases, with 14 bases spanning the gap. CDR3 DNA sequence: TGTGCCACCAGCAGCGGGGGGCGTCTTTCAGATACGCAGTATTTT. It codes for CATSSGGRLSDTQYF.

Sample share makes this clone medium-sized. The chain recombines TRBV29-1 with TRBJ1-2; 9 bases are a match to TRBD1. The V gene end was trimmed by 0 bases and the J gene end by 4 bases; junction bases not matched to a gene: 6. This CDR3 contains 15 residues. The germline CDR1 and CDR2 sequences are SQVTM and ANQGSEA. CDR3 protein: CSVEDLGQGGYGYTF. The CDR3, as DNA: TGCAGCGTTGAAGATCTGGGACAGGGCGGCTATGGCTACACCTTC.

The chain uses TRBV5-4 and TRBJ2-7; tentatively, D is TRBD1 (6 bases). Trimming removed 2 bases from V and 1 base from J, with 10 bases in between. CDR3 size: 14 residues. Germline V gives CDR1 SGHNT, CDR2 YYREEE (reference sequence). The DNA of the CDR3 is TGTGCCAGCAGCTTATCAGACAGGTCCTACGAGCAGTACTTC. It specifies CASSLSDRSYEQYF. Combining the CDR3 with reference TRBV5-4 and TRBJ2-7 gives the whole variable domain ETGVTQSPTHLIKTRGQQVTLRCSSQSGHNTVSWYQQALGQGPQFIFQYYREEENGRGNFPPRFSGLQFPNYSSELNVNALELDDSALYLCASSLSDRSYEQYFGPGTRLTVT.

This clone was counted between two and nine times. The chain has TRBV29-1 and TRBJ2-5, with 8 bases aligning to TRBD2. Losses at the gene ends were 6 bases for V and 2 bases for J; bases not matched to a gene: 23. This CDR3 is 19 amino acids long. Per the germline V gene, CDR1 is SQVTM and CDR2 is ANQGSEA. The CDR3 DNA follows: TGCAGCGTAGACTCGGGGGGGCCAGGACCGGTGCCAACACAAGAGACCCAGTACTTC. Residues: CSVDSGGPGPVPTQETQYF.

This chain's CDR3 is CSYRDIDEQYF. The CDR3 nucleotides are TGCAGTTACCGGGACATCGACGAGCAGTACTTC. The chain is built from TRBV20-1 and TRBJ2-7; D perhaps matches TRBD1 (6 bases). V dropped 8 bases and J dropped 5 bases, with 13 bases sitting between them. The CDR3 length is 11 residues. The germline V gene encodes CDR1 DFQATT and CDR2 SNEGSKA (reference sequence).

The table lists this clone with a few counts. The chain links TRBV27 to TRBJ2-4; 9 positions match TRBD2. Germline CDR1 and CDR2: MNHEY and SMNVEV (reference sequence). The ends lost 0 bases at V and 3 bases at J; junction bases unmatched: 0. The length of the CDR3 is 15 residues. CDR3 sequence reads: CASSLSRGGKNIQYF. The CDR3 DNA reads as TGTGCCAGCAGTTTATCGCGGGGGGGCAAAAACATTCAGTACTTC.

The chain combines TRBV19 with TRBJ2-3, with D maybe TRBD2 (5 bases). In germline, CDR1 is LNHDA, CDR2 SQIVND (reference sequence). This CDR3 has 14 residues. The V end lost 7 bases, the J end lost 3 bases, and 14 bases lay between the germline ends. CDR3 loop: CASKESRATDTQYF. CDR3 sequence (DNA): TGTGCCAGTAAAGAGTCGAGGGCTACAGATACGCAGTATTTT. Variable domain in full (rest from reference TRBV19 and TRBJ2-3): DGGITQSPKYLFRKEGQNVTLSCEQNLNHDAMYWYRQDPGQGLRLIYYSQIVNDFQKGDIAEGYSVSREKKESFPLTVTSAQKNPTAFYLCASKESRATDTQYFGPGTRLTVL.

This clone was seen only a few times. The J gene is TRBJ1-3, the V gene TRBV28; possibly TRBD1 for D (6 bases). The germline V gene has CDR1 MDHEN and CDR2 SYDVKM. Trimming shortened V by 5 bases and J by 0 bases, and 8 bases separated the two germline ends. This CDR3 is built from 14 residues. Here the CDR3 DNA reads TGTGCCAGCAGTAAGGACAGCTCTGGAAACACCATATATTTT. Translated, it gives CASSKDSSGNTIYF.

The chain couples TRBV28 to TRBJ1-2; 7 positions match TRBD1. Germline V gene data show CDR1 as MDHEN and CDR2 as SYDVKM. V shed 5 bases and J 3 bases; nucleotides not matched to a gene: 6. The CDR3 is 14 residues long. The CDR3 loop reads CASSNDRDYYGYTF. The CDR3 region has the DNA TGTGCCAGCAGTAATGACAGGGACTACTATGGCTACACCTTC.

The chain uses TRBV19 and TRBJ1-3; 9 nucleotides match TRBD1. The ends lost 5 bases at V and 0 bases at J; junction bases unmatched: 8. Germline lookup yields CDR1 LNHDA and CDR2 SQIVND (reference sequence). The CDR3 is made up of 17 amino acids. The DNA for the CDR3 is TGTGCCAGTAGTTTCCGGACAGGGGTCTACTCTGGAAACACCATATATTTT. As protein: CASSFRTGVYSGNTIYF.

This clone has a single count. The chain links TRBV4-1 to TRBJ1-2; 7 positions agree with TRBD1. The CDR3 is made up of 15 amino acids. With V trimmed by 4 bases and J by 3 bases, 8 bases remained unmatched. Looked up from germline, CDR1 is MGHRA and CDR2 is YSYEKL. CDR3 region: CASSPGEGADYGYTF. CDR3 sequence (DNA): TGCGCCAGCAGCCCCGGCGAGGGGGCGGACTATGGCTACACCTTC.

J is TRBJ2-7 and V is TRBV6-5, with a weak D call TRBD2 (7 bases). The germline V gene has CDR1 MNHEY and CDR2 SVGAGI. The CDR3 length is 14 residues. Trimming stripped 5 bases from V and 7 bases from J, with 18 bases between. The CDR3 sequence is CASSQGGGTLEQYF. CDR3 coding DNA: TGTGCCAGCAGTCAGGGAGGGGGTACGCTTGAGCAGTACTTC.

A single count supports this clone. The chain has TRBV4-3 and TRBJ2-1; TRBD1 matches at 9 bases. V lost 4 bases, J lost 7 bases, and 8 bases stayed unmatched. This CDR3 is 15 amino acids long. Germline loops: CDR1 LGHNA, CDR2 YSLEER. The CDR3, as DNA: TGCGCCAGCAGCCGAGGGACAGGGAGGGGTAATGAGCAGTTCTTC. Translation gives CASSRGTGRGNEQFF.

V and J are TRBV7-9 and TRBJ2-1, with 10 bases identical to TRBD2. Per the germline V gene, CDR1 is SEHNR and CDR2 is FQNEAQ (reference sequence). CDR3 length: 17 amino acids. V lost 2 bases to trimming and J lost 2 bases; unmatched junction nucleotides: 6. CDR3 DNA sequence: TGTGCCAGCAGCTTATCCCTAGCGGGGGCGACCTACAATGAGCAGTTCTTC. Translated: CASSLSLAGATYNEQFF.

This clone has only one observation. This chain links TRBV30 with TRBJ2-2; no firm D call. The V gene's germline CDR1 is GTSNPN and CDR2 SVGIG (reference sequence). The CDR3 has 13 residues. V was cut by 5 bases and J by 5 bases, with 12 bases left in between. For the CDR3, the DNA is TGTGCCTGGGCCCCGGCCGAAACCGGGGAGCTGTTTTTT. Translated: CAWAPAETGELFF.

This chain joins TRBV6-9 and TRBJ1-4; maybe TRBD1 (5 bases). The CDR3 covers 15 residues. The germline V gene encodes CDR1 MNHGY and CDR2 SVAAGI. V was shortened by 5 bases and J by 4 bases, with 14 bases between the two germline ends. CDR3 region: CASSERGVINEKLFF. CDR3 coding DNA: TGTGCCAGCAGTGAAAGGGGTGTGATTAATGAAAAACTGTTTTTT.

CDR3 sequence (DNA): TGTGCCAGCAGTCCCGGGACAGGGCCAACCTACGAGCAGTACTTC. Its translation is CASSPGTGPTYEQYF. The chain employs TRBV27 and TRBJ2-7; 9 bases map to TRBD1. Germline trimming cut 5 bases from V and 2 bases from J; bases unmatched to any gene: 7. Germline values: CDR1 MNHEY, CDR2 SMNVEV (reference sequence). The CDR3 covers 15 residues.

In DNA form, the CDR3 reads TGTGCCAGCAGCGTTTCGGACACCTCCCTAGAGACCCAGTACTTC. Translation gives CASSVSDTSLETQYF. The chain employs TRBV9 and TRBJ2-5; D is perhaps TRBD1 (5 bases). The CDR3 runs 15 residues. Trimming shortened V by 2 bases and J by 4 bases, and 15 bases separated the two germline ends. CDR1 is SGDLS, CDR2 YYNGEE, per germline.